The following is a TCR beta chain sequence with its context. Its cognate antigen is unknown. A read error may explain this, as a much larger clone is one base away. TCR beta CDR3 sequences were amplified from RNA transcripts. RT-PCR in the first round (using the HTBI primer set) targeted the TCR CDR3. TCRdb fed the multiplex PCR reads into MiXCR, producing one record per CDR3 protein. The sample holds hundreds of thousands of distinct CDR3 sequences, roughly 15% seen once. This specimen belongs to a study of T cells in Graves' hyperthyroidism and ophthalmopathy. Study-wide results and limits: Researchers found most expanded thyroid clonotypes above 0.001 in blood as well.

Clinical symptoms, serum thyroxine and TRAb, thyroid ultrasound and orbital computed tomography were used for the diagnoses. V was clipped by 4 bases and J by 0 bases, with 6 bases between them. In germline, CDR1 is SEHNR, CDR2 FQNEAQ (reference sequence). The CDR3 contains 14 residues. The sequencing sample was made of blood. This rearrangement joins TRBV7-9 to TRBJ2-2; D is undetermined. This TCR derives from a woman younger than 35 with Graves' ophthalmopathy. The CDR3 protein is CASSSVPNTGELFF. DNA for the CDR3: TGTGCCAGCAGCTCAGTCCCGAACACCGGGGAGCTGTTTTTT. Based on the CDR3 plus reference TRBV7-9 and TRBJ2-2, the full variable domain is DTGVSQNPRHKITKRGQNVTFRCDPISEHNRLYWYRQTLGQGPEFLTYFQNEAQLEKSRLLSDRFSAERPKGSFSTLEIQRTEQGDSAMYLCASSSVPNTGELFFGEGSRLTVL.